Below, 20 T cell receptor beta chains from the same sample are listed, as sequenced in a study of shared clonotypes between healthy human individuals. Sequencing used immunoSEQ multiplex PCR; TCRdb keeps in-frame clones, though not all of them. Counted here are roughly 220,000 clones, about 65% occurring once; the ten biggest clones make up 11%. The sample taken for sequencing was memory CD4+ T cells sorted from blood. Subset noted: CD45RA-negative fraction. The receptors stem from a man aged 25 to 45 in good health.

The genes are TRBV10-2 and TRBJ2-3; 7 bases are a match to TRBD2. In germline, CDR1 is WSHSY, CDR2 SAAADI. The CDR3 totals 16 residues. V lost 6 bases to trimming and J lost 2 bases; unmatched junction nucleotides: 11. CDR3 sequence (DNA): TGCGCCAGCAGCTTCGGGGGGACTGCCCTCACAGATACGCAGTATTTT. The encoded protein is CASSFGGTALTDTQYF.

Only a few counts were recorded for this clone. This chain joins TRBV5-4 and TRBJ2-1, with D possibly matching TRBD1 (5 bases). Trimming removed 4 bases at V and 12 bases at J, with 14 bases between. The CDR3 has 12 amino acids. Germline V gene data show CDR1 as SGHNT and CDR2 as YYREEE (reference sequence). CDR3 nucleotide sequence: TGTGCCAGCAGCCCGCCAGGGTATGGGCAGTTCTTC. Translating it yields CASSPPGYGQFF.

CDR3 sequence reads: CASKTSWREELFF. CDR3 sequence (DNA): TGTGCCAGCAAGACTAGCTGGCGAGAGGAGCTGTTTTTT. The genes are TRBV6-6 and TRBJ2-2, with 7 bases aligning to TRBD2. Germline values: CDR1 MNHNY, CDR2 SVGAGI (reference sequence). There are 13 residues in the CDR3. V shed 7 bases, J shed 10 bases, and the junction held 9 bases outside the gene matches.

A few counts support this clone. The chain carries TRBV5-4 and TRBJ2-5; D remains ambiguous. The CDR3 is 14 residues long. CDR1 and CDR2 from the germline V gene are SGHNT and YYREEE (reference sequence). Trimming removed 1 base from V and 3 bases from J, with 10 bases in between. In DNA, the CDR3 is TGTGCCAGCAGCTTGTCTCACACAGAAGAGACCCAGTACTTC. Residues: CASSLSHTEETQYF.

This sequence joins TRBV6-1 and TRBJ1-1; 7 nucleotides align to TRBD1. Per the germline V gene, CDR1 is MNHNS and CDR2 is SASEGT. The CDR3 is 17 residues long. Trimming cost V 3 bases and J 1 base; bases outside gene matches: 11. The CDR3 is CASSERAGGGRNTEAFF. The CDR3 coding sequence is TGTGCCAGCAGTGAGCGCGCAGGGGGAGGGAGGAACACTGAAGCTTTCTTT.

V gene TRBV16 combines with J gene TRBJ2-5, with D unclear. The germline V gene encodes CDR1 KGHSY and CDR2 FQNENV. This CDR3 is 13 amino acids long. V lost 3 bases and J 3 bases, leaving 8 bases between the germline ends. The CDR3 loop reads CASSHPTKETQYF. The DNA for the CDR3 is TGTGCCAGCAGCCACCCTACGAAAGAGACCCAGTACTTC.

There are many counts of this clone. This chain links TRBV11-3 with TRBJ2-1; 8 nucleotides match TRBD1. The CDR3 covers 13 residues. CDR1 is SGHNT and CDR2 is YENEEA in the germline V gene. V dropped 1 base and J dropped 12; count of bases not matched to a gene: 5. CDR3 in amino acids: CASSLVGGTGQFF. The CDR3 nucleotides read TGTGCCAGCAGCTTAGTTGGAGGGACAGGGCAGTTCTTC.

The V and J genes are TRBV27 and TRBJ1-2; 10 bases align to TRBD1. This CDR3 has 15 amino acids. CDR1 is MNHEY and CDR2 is SMNVEV in the germline V gene (reference sequence). V shed 5 bases and J 5 bases; nucleotides not matched to a gene: 8. The CDR3 here is CASSPGTGDWYGYTF. The DNA of the CDR3 is TGTGCCAGCAGTCCCGGGACAGGGGATTGGTATGGCTACACCTTC.

The sample holds many counts of this clone. The rearrangement joins TRBV5-1 to TRBJ2-2; either TRBD1 or TRBD2 may supply D (5 bases each). This CDR3 region has 16 residues. V shed 5 bases and J shed 1 base, with 15 bases lying between them. The germline V gene has CDR1 SGHRS and CDR2 YFSETQ. CDR3 sequence reads: CASSQLGAGNTGELFF. The DNA for the CDR3 is TGCGCCAGCAGTCAACTCGGGGCGGGGAACACCGGGGAGCTGTTTTTT.

This clone came up a few times. The rearrangement uses TRBV18 and TRBJ2-5; perhaps TRBD2 as D (5 bases). This CDR3 region has 13 residues. Germline values: CDR1 KGHSH, CDR2 LQKENI. The V end lost 3 bases, the J end lost 1 base, and 6 bases lay between the germline ends. Here the CDR3 reads CASSPRVQETQYF. CDR3 coding DNA: TGTGCCAGCTCACCGCGGGTCCAAGAGACCCAGTACTTC.

This clone was seen a handful of times. This specimen includes other DNA sequences encoding the same CDR3. The rearrangement links TRBV5-1 to TRBJ2-3; no firm D call. The V gene's germline CDR1 is SGHRS and CDR2 YFSETQ. This CDR3 has 13 amino acids. The V end lost 2 bases, the J end lost 0 bases, and 4 bases lay between the germline ends. The CDR3 DNA reads TGCGCCAGCAGCTTAACTAGCACAGATACGCAGTATTTT. This sequence encodes CASSLTSTDTQYF.

The rearrangement links TRBV21-1 to TRBJ2-1; TRBD1, the D gene given by the table, was not confirmed from the DNA. TRBV21-1 is termed a pseudogene. The CDR3 has 19 residues. The CDR3 nucleotides are TGTGCCAGCAGCAAGGGAAGTCAGGGCCTGGCCCTTAGTTACAATGAGCAGTTCTTC. This encodes CASSKGSQGLALSYNEQFF.

J is TRBJ1-2 and V is TRBV18; 7 bases match TRBD1. Germline CDR1 is KGHSH and CDR2 is LQKENI. The junction had 12 bases not matched to a gene; V was cut back by 5 bases and J by 0 bases. The CDR3 spans 17 residues. The CDR3 region is CASSSYPGQRTNYGYTF. CDR3 nucleotides: TGTGCCAGCTCATCCTATCCGGGACAGAGAACTAACTATGGCTACACCTTC. The full variable domain, in which reference TRBV18 and TRBJ1-2 provide the parts outside the CDR3, is NAGVMQNPRHLVRRRGQEARLRCSPMKGHSHVYWYRQLPEEGLKFMVYLQKENIIDESGMPKERFSAEFPKEGPSILRIQQVVRGDSAAYFCASSSYPGQRTNYGYTFGSGTRLTVV.

The chain joins TRBV19 to TRBJ2-7, with D possibly matching TRBD2 (6 bases). The CDR3 runs to 16 residues. Between the trimmed V and J ends, which lost 9 bases and 3 bases, there was a span of 24 bases. Germline values: CDR1 LNHDA, CDR2 SQIVND (reference sequence). CDR3 loop: CASRDSRGPGSYEQYF. CDR3 DNA sequence: TGTGCCAGCCGGGACTCCCGGGGCCCAGGGAGCTACGAGCAGTACTTC.

V gene TRBV5-1 combines with J gene TRBJ2-5; no definite D call. This CDR3 region has 15 residues. With 1 base removed from V and 1 base from J, the gap between germline ends came to 11 bases. CDR1 is SGHRS and CDR2 is YFSETQ in the germline V gene. The CDR3 DNA follows: TGCGCCAGCAGCTTGTCCCCTTCCGGCCAAGAGACCCAGTACTTC. Translated, it gives CASSLSPSGQETQYF.

V gene TRBV4-2 combines with J gene TRBJ2-1, with TRBD2 identical over 10 bases. The V segment lost 3 bases and the J segment 0 bases; nucleotides outside the gene matches: 8. The CDR3 runs to 18 residues. Germline CDR1 reads LGHNA; CDR2 reads YNFKEQ. This chain's CDR3 is CASSQAKAGGPSYNEQFF. In DNA, the CDR3 is TGTGCCAGCAGCCAGGCAAAAGCGGGAGGGCCCTCCTACAATGAGCAGTTCTTC.

This clone was detected once. This chain connects TRBV11-2 to TRBJ1-1, with D hard to call. V lost 4 bases to trimming and J lost 0 bases, with 12 bases between them. The CDR3 is 15 amino acids. From germline, CDR1 is SGHAT and CDR2 FQNNGV. The CDR3 DNA reads as TGTGCCAGCAGCTCGTCTGGGCTACTGAACACTGAAGCTTTCTTT. Translation: CASSSSGLLNTEAFF.

V and J are TRBV5-1 and TRBJ2-7, with TRBD1 matching 8 bases. This CDR3 region has 15 residues. Trimming cost V 2 bases and J 7 bases; bases outside gene matches: 11. Germline V gene lookup returns CDR1 SGHRS and CDR2 YFSETQ. CDR3 sequence (DNA): TGCGCCAGCAGCTTTACCCCACAGGGGGTGGGAGAGCAGTACTTC. Translated: CASSFTPQGVGEQYF. The entire variable domain, with the rest obtained from reference TRBV5-1 and TRBJ2-7, is as follows: KAGVTQTPRYLIKTRGQQVTLSCSPISGHRSVSWYQQTPGQGLQFLFEYFSETQRNKGNFPGRFSGRQFSNSRSEMNVSTLELGDSALYLCASSFTPQGVGEQYFGPGTRLTVT.

The chain joins TRBV2 to TRBJ1-2; possible D gene TRBD1, 5 bases. The CDR3 has 14 residues. Germline V lookup: CDR1 SNHLY, CDR2 FYNNEI. V lost 0 bases and J lost 8, with 13 bases in between. The CDR3 reads CASSEAGLHGGYTF. The CDR3, as DNA: TGTGCCAGCAGTGAAGCGGGGCTGCACGGAGGCTACACCTTC.

The gene calls are TRBV2 and TRBJ2-1; D ambiguous. The germline V gene has CDR1 SNHLY and CDR2 FYNNEI. Trimming stripped 2 bases from V and 2 bases from J, with 10 bases between. This CDR3 comprises 15 residues. The CDR3 protein is CASSELGTAYNEQFF. The CDR3 DNA reads as TGTGCCAGCAGTGAACTAGGAACAGCCTACAATGAGCAGTTCTTC.